The entry below gives a single T cell receptor beta chain sequence along with its context. This sample was taken from a study of cytomegalovirus exposure and HLA in healthy donors. Repertoires were generated with immunoSEQ multiplex PCR, while TCRdb's copy carries only in-frame clones and drops some. This sample has 170,000 or so clones, with 84% found just once. Looked up from germline, CDR1 is LNHDA and CDR2 is SQIVND (reference sequence). This CDR3 is 14 amino acids long. V dropped 7 bases and J dropped 7; count of bases not matched to a gene: 11. The genes are TRBV19 and TRBJ1-2; 8 bases align to TRBD1. The source material was PBMCs. The sequence derives from a woman under 30 in good health and CMV-seropositive. The CDR3 DNA follows: TGTGCCAGTACCCGGACAGGGACCCTCCGTGGCTACACCTTC. Translating it yields CASTRTGTLRGYTF.